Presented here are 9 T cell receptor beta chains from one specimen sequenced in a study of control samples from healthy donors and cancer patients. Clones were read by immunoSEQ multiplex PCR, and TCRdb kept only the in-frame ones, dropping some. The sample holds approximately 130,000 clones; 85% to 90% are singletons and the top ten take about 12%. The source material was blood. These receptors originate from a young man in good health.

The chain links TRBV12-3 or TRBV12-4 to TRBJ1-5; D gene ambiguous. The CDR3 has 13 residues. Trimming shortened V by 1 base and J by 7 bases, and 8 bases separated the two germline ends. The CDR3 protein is CASSLGETQPQHF. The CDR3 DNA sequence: TGTGCCAGCAGTTTAGGGGAGACGCAGCCCCAGCATTTT.

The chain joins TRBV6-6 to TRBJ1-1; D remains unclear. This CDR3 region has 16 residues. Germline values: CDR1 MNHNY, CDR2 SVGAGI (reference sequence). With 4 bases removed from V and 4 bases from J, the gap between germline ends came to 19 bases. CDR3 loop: CASSSLGSGRGTEAFF. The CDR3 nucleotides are TGTGCCAGCAGTTCCCTAGGATCCGGCCGAGGCACTGAAGCTTTCTTT.

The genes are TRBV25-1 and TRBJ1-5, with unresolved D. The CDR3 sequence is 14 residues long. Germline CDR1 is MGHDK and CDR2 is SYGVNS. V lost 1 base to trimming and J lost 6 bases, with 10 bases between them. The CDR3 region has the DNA TGTGCCAGCAGTGAATGGCAGGAAGGTCAGCCCCAGCATTTT. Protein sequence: CASSEWQEGQPQHF.

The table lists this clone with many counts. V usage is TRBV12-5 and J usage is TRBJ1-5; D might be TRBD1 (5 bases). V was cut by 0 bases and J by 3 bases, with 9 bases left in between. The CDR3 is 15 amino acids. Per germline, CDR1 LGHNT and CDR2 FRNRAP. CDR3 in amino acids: CASGLVKGDNQPQHF. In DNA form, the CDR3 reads TGTGCTAGTGGTTTGGTAAAAGGGGACAATCAGCCCCAGCATTTT. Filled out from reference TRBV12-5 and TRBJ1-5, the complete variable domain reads DARVTQTPRHKVTEMGQEVTMRCQPILGHNTVFWYRQTMMQGLELLAYFRNRAPLDDSGMPKDRFSAEMPDATLATLKIQPSEPRDSAVYFCASGLVKGDNQPQHFGDGTRLSIL.

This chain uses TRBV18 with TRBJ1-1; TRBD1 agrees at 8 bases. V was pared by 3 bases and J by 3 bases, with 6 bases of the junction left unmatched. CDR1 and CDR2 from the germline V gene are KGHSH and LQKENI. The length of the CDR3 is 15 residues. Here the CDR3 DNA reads TGTGCCAGCTCACCGGTCAGGGGGCAGGACACTGAAGCTTTCTTT. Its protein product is CASSPVRGQDTEAFF.

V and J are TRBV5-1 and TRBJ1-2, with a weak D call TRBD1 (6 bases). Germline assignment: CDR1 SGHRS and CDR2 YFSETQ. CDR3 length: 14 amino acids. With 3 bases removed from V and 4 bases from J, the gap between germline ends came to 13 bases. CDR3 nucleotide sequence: TGCGCCAGCAGCTCAGGGGAGGAGGGCTATGGCTACACCTTC. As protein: CASSSGEEGYGYTF.

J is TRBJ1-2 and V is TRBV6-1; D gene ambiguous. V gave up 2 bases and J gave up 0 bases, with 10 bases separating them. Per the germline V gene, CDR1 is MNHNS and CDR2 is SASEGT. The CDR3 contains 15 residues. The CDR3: CASSESNRANYGYTF. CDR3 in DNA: TGTGCCAGCAGTGAAAGTAATAGAGCTAACTATGGCTACACCTTC.

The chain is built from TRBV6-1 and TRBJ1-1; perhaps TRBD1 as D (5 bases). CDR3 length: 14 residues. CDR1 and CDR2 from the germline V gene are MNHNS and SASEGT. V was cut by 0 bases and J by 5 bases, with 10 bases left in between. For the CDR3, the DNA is TGTGCCAGCAGTGAAGCGGGGACCAGTACTGAAGCTTTCTTT. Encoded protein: CASSEAGTSTEAFF.

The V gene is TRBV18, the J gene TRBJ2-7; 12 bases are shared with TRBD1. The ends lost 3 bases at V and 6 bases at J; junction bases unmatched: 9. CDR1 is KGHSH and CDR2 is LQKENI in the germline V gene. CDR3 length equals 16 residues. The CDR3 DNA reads TGTGCCAGCTCACCCTTCTTGGGACAGGGGGCAGGCGAGCAGTACTTC. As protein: CASSPFLGQGAGEQYF.